This T cell receptor (beta chain) derives from a study of blood T cell repertoires in COVID-19. Study-level background: Acute and convalescent COVID-19 samples came from the United States, Italy and Spain. PBMCs, B-cell-depleted T cells, or T cells provided the cDNA or gDNA that made up the material.

The CDR3 runs 18 residues. Germline CDR1 LGHDT, CDR2 YNNKEL (reference sequence). Trimming at V came to 0 bases and at J to 0 bases, leaving 7 bases not matched to a gene. In the original analysis: Amplified reference gene primers provided the basis for estimating nucleated cell counts. Profiled with immunoSEQ multiplex PCR; TCRdb holds only in-frame clones, not every one. V, J and clone size are those of that table, while D and trimming were read from the DNA. The data show hundreds of thousands of clones, more than 75% seen once. The sequenced sample consisted of peripheral blood. The source of this sequence is a man aged 65-85 years with acute or convalescent COVID-19. The chain combines TRBV3-1 (or the pseudogene TRBV3-2) with TRBJ2-1; 8 bases match TRBD2. The CDR3 reads CASSQEPRAGASYNEQFF. CDR3 DNA sequence: TGTGCCAGCAGCCAAGAGCCGAGAGCGGGGGCCTCCTACAATGAGCAGTTCTTC.